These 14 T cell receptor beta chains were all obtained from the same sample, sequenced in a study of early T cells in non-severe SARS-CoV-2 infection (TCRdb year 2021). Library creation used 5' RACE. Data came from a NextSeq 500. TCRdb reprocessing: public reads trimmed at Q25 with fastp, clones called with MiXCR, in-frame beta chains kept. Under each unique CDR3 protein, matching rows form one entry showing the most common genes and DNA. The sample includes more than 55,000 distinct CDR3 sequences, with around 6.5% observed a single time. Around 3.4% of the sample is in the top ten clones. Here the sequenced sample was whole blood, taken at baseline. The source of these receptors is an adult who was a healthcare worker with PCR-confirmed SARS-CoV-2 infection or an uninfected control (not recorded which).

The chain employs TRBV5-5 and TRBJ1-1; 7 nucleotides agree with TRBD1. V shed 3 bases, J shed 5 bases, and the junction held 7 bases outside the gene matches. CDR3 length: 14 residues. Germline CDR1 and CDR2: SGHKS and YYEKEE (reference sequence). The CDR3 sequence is CASSSAQGRTEAFF. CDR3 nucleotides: TGTGCCAGCAGCTCAGCACAGGGGCGGACTGAAGCTTTCTTT.

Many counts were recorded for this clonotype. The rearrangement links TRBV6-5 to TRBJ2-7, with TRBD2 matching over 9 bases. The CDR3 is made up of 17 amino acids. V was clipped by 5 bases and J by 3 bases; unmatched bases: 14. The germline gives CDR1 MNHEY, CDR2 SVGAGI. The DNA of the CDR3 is TGTGCCAGCAGTCAAAAGACTAGCGGTATCGACCACTACGAGCAGTACTTC. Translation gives CASSQKTSGIDHYEQYF.

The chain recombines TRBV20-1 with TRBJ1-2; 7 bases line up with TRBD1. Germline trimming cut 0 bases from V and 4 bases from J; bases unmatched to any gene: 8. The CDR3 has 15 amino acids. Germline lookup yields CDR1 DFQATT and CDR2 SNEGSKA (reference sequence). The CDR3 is CSARDERGLGYGYTF. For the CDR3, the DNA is TGCAGTGCTAGAGATGAGAGGGGGCTCGGCTATGGCTACACCTTC.

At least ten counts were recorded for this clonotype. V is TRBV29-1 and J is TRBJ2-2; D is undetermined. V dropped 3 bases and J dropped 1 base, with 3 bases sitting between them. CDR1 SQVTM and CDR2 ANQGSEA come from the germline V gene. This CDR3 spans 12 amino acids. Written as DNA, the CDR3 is TGCAGCGTTGACGAGAACACCGGGGAGCTGTTTTTT. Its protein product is CSVDENTGELFF.

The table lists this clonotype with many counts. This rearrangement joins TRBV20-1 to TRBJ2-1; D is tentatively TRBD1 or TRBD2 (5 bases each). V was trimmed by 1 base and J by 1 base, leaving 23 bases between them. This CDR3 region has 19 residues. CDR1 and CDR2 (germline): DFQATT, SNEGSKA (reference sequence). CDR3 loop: CSARGSHRGELGSYNEQFF. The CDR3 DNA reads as TGCAGTGCTAGAGGTTCTCACAGAGGGGAATTGGGTTCCTACAATGAGCAGTTCTTC.

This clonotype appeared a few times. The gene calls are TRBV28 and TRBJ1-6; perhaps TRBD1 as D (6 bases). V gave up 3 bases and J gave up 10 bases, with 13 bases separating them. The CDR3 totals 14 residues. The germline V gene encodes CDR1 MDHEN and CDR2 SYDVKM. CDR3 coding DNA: TGTGCCAGCAGTTTTGTGAAGGGGGGCTCACCCCTCCACTTT. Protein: CASSFVKGGSPLHF.

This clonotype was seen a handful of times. For the CDR3, the DNA is TGTGCCAGCAGGAGGACTGAAGCTTTCTTT. This codes for CASRRTEAFF. The chain combines TRBV28 with TRBJ1-1; D not certain. The CDR3 consists of 10 residues. V lost 6 bases and J lost 5, with 4 bases in between. CDR1 and CDR2 from the germline V gene are MDHEN and SYDVKM.

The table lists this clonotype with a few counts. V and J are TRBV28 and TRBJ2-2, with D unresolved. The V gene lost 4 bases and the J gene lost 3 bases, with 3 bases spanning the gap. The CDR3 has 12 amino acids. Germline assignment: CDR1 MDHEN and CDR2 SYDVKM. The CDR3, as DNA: TGTGCCAGCAGTTCGCACACCGGGGAGCTGTTTTTT. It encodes CASSSHTGELFF. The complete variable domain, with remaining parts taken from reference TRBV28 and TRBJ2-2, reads DVKVTQSSRYLVKRTGEKVFLECVQDMDHENMFWYRQDPGLGLRLIYFSYDVKMKEKGDIPEGYSVSREKKERFSLILESASTNQTSMYLCASSSHTGELFFGEGSRLTVL.

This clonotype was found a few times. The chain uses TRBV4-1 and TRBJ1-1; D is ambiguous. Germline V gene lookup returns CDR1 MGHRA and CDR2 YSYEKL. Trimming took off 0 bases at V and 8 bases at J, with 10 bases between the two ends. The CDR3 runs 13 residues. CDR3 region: CASSQDRMREAFF. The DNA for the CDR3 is TGCGCCAGCAGCCAAGATCGGATGAGGGAAGCTTTCTTT.

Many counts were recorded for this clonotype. CDR3 residues: CASSLRGEETQYF. CDR3 sequence (DNA): TGTGCCAGCAGTTTGAGAGGGGAAGAGACCCAGTACTTC. The chain uses TRBV27 and TRBJ2-5; either TRBD1 or TRBD2 may supply D (5 bases each). The CDR3 loop spans 13 amino acids. Germline V gives CDR1 MNHEY, CDR2 SMNVEV (reference sequence). V lost 3 bases, J lost 3 bases, and 8 bases lay in between.

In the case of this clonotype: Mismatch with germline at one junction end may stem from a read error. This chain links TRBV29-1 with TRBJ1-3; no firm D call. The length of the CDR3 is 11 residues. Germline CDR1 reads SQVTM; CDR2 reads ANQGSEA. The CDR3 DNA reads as TGCAGCGGCAACTCTGAAAACACCATATATTTT. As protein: CSGNSENTIYF.

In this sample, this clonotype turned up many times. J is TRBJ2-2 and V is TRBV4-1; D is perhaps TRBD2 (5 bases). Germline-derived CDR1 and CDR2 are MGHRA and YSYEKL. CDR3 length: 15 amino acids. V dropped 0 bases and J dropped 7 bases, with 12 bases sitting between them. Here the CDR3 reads CASSQEREGRGELFF. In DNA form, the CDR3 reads TGCGCCAGCAGCCAAGAACGAGAGGGCCGCGGGGAGCTGTTTTTT.

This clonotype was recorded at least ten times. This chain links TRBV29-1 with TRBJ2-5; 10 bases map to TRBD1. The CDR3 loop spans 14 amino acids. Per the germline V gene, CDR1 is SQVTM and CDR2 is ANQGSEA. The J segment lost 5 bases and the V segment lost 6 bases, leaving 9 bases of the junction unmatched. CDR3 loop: CSVGDRGPGETQYF. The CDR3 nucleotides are TGCAGCGTGGGTGACAGGGGGCCGGGGGAGACCCAGTACTTC.

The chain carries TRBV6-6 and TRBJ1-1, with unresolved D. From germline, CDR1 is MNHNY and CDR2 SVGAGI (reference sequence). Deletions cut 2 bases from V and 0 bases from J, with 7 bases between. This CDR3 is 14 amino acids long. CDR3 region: CASSYQDLNTEAFF. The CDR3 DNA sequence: TGTGCCAGCAGTTACCAGGACTTGAACACTGAAGCTTTCTTT.